These 3 T cell receptor beta chains share one sample of origin, sequenced in a study of cytomegalovirus exposure and HLA in healthy donors. Researchers ran the PCR with 60 Vbeta and 13 Jbeta primers. The table came from immunoSEQ multiplex PCR; TCRdb's copy has only in-frame clones and leaves some out. The table has about 98,000 clones, about 81% seen once; the top ten hold about 1.5%. Sequences were obtained from PBMCs. The receptors originated from a man aged 40-55 years in good health and CMV-seronegative.

The chain joins TRBV5-1 to TRBJ2-7; D may be TRBD2 (6 bases). CDR3 length: 15 residues. The germline V gene encodes CDR1 SGHRS and CDR2 YFSETQ. Between the trimmed V and J ends, which lost 4 bases and 4 bases, there was a span of 18 bases. DNA for the CDR3: TGCGCCAGCAGCCAAAAAGGAGGGGCGCTTTACGAGCAGTACTTC. Residues: CASSQKGGALYEQYF.

The chain links TRBV2 to TRBJ2-4; 10 bases are shared with TRBD2. The germline gives CDR1 SNHLY, CDR2 FYNNEI. The length of the CDR3 is 18 residues. The junction had 16 bases not matched to a gene; V was cut back by 8 bases and J by 3 bases. The CDR3 sequence is CASASPAGGLKGKNIQYF. In nucleotides, the CDR3 is TGTGCCAGCGCCAGTCCAGCGGGGGGGCTAAAGGGCAAAAACATTCAGTACTTC.

The chain carries TRBV19 and TRBJ1-6; D is unclear. The CDR3 covers 14 residues. Germline assignment: CDR1 LNHDA and CDR2 SQIVND (reference sequence). Trimming took off 3 bases at V and 9 bases at J, with 12 bases between the two ends. The CDR3 region is CASSIGPHVSPLHF. CDR3 coding DNA: TGTGCCAGTAGTATTGGGCCGCACGTTTCACCCCTCCACTTT.